This T cell receptor (beta chain) was sequenced during a study of CD8 T cells in ankylosing spondylitis. Overall study findings and caveats: In ankylosing spondylitis patients, matched synovial fluid reportedly showed significant enrichment of disease-linked clones. The study identified a TCR beta motif of under ten highly homologous variants that appeared characteristic of ankylosing spondylitis blood. Peripheral blood held disease-linked clones only at relatively low frequency, and these were CD8+. A number of the motif variants had already been described in reactive arthritis synovial fluid and blood.

Making use of molecular barcodes, quantitative 5'-RACE generated TCR beta libraries. MiXCR was run by TCRdb on the 5' RACE reads, yielding one entry per CDR3 protein. The sample consists of some 140,000 distinct CDR3 sequences, roughly 18% of them appearing once. The CDR3 is 15 residues long. From germline, CDR1 is MNHEY and CDR2 SMNVEV (reference sequence). Unmatched junction bases numbered 7, after V lost 5 bases and J lost 4 bases. As regards this clonotype: Antigen unknown.

The source of this sequence is a male donor with ankylosing spondylitis. Sequencing was performed on blood, either unsorted or a sorted T cell fraction (not recorded which). The chain combines TRBV27 with TRBJ2-1; TRBD1 matches at 8 bases. In DNA, the CDR3 is TGTGCCAGCAGTGCCCCAGGGGGCCAATACAATGAGCAGTTCTTC. Translated: CASSAPGGQYNEQFF.